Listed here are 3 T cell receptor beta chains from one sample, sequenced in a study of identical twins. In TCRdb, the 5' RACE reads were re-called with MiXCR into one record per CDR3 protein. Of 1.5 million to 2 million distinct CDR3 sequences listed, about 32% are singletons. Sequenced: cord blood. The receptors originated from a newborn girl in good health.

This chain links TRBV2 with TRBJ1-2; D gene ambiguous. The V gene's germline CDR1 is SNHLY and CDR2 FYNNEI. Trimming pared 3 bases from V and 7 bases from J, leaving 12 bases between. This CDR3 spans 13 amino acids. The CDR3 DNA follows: TGTGCCAGCAGTGATCCCGGCAGGACTGGCTACACCTTC. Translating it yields CASSDPGRTGYTF.

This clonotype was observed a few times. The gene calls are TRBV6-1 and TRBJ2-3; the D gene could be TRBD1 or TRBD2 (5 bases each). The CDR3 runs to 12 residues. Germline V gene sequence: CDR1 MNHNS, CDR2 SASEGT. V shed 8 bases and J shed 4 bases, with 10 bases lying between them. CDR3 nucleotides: TGTGCCAGCGGGGGTTTTTCAGATACGCAGTATTTT. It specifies CASGGFSDTQYF.

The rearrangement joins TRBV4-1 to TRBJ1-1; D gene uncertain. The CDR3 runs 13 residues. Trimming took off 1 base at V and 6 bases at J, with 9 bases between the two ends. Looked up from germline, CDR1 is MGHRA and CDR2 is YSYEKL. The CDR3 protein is CASSQGGRPEAFF. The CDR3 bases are TGCGCCAGCAGCCAAGGAGGGAGGCCTGAAGCTTTCTTT.